Listed here are 32 T cell receptor beta chains from one sample, sequenced in a study of blood T cell repertoires in COVID-19. The repertoire was sequenced with immunoSEQ multiplex PCR; TCRdb's copy has only in-frame clones and lacks some. The sample has roughly 67,000 clones, roughly 84% seen once. Sequencing input: peripheral blood. The receptors stem from a woman aged 60-70 years with acute or convalescent COVID-19.

This clone was observed a handful of times. The J gene is TRBJ2-3, the V gene TRBV5-6, with TRBD1 as a possible D gene (5 bases). Germline-derived CDR1 and CDR2 are SGHDT and YYEEEE. V was trimmed by 4 bases and J by 0 bases, leaving 15 bases between them. The CDR3 runs 16 residues. The CDR3 loop reads CASSGVGLESTDTQYF. In nucleotides, the CDR3 is TGTGCCAGCAGCGGTGTGGGGCTGGAGAGCACAGATACGCAGTATTTT.

In DNA form, the CDR3 reads TGCGCCAGCAACCGAGGGGGGGTGAGGACTGAAGCTTTCTTT. Its protein product is CASNRGGVRTEAFF. This chain joins TRBV5-1 and TRBJ1-1, with a possible D match to TRBD1 (6 bases). Trimming removed 6 bases at V and 5 bases at J, with 17 bases between. Germline assignment: CDR1 SGHRS and CDR2 YFSETQ. The CDR3 loop spans 14 amino acids.

This clone was counted at least ten times. This sequence joins TRBV6-1 and TRBJ2-1, with TRBD2 matching 10 bases. V lost 3 bases to trimming and J lost 8 bases; unmatched junction nucleotides: 10. CDR3 length: 16 residues. Per the germline V gene, CDR1 is MNHNS and CDR2 is SASEGT. DNA for the CDR3: TGTGCCAGCAGTGATATGACAAGCGGGGGGGCCCATGAGCAGTTCTTC. This gives the protein CASSDMTSGGAHEQFF.

This chain links TRBV18 with TRBJ1-2; D call uncertain. The V gene's germline CDR1 is KGHSH and CDR2 LQKENI. This CDR3 is 15 amino acids long. V lost 0 bases to trimming and J lost 6 bases, with 14 bases between them. CDR3 sequence (DNA): TGTGCCAGCTCACCACCGGACCGGGGTGCAGATGGCTACACCTTC. Residues: CASSPPDRGADGYTF.

This rearrangement joins TRBV19 to TRBJ1-2; the D is unclear. The germline V gene has CDR1 LNHDA and CDR2 SQIVND (reference sequence). The germline V and J ends were trimmed by 7 bases and 7 bases, with 13 bases remaining between them. This CDR3 is built from 12 residues. DNA for the CDR3: TGTGCCAGTACTAAAGTTCCATCTGGCTACACCTTC. This gives the protein CASTKVPSGYTF.

This chain uses TRBV18 with TRBJ1-5; D not certain. The CDR3 sequence is 14 residues long. The germline gives CDR1 KGHSH, CDR2 LQKENI. Trimming shortened V by 2 bases and J by 3 bases, and 8 bases separated the two germline ends. DNA for the CDR3: TGTGCCAGCTCACCAAACACAGACAATCAGCCCCAGCATTTT. Its translation: CASSPNTDNQPQHF.

CDR3 amino acids: CASSGGGDEKLFF. CDR3 coding DNA: TGTGCCAGCAGCGGCGGGGGTGATGAAAAACTGTTTTTT. The V and J genes are TRBV7-9 and TRBJ1-4, with D possibly being TRBD1 (5 bases). The CDR3 runs to 13 residues. V lost 5 bases, J lost 6 bases, and 10 bases lay in between. Germline V lookup: CDR1 SEHNR, CDR2 FQNEAQ (reference sequence).

V is TRBV19 and J is TRBJ2-7, with D possibly TRBD2 on 6 matching bases. The CDR3 is 15 amino acids. V gave up 4 bases and J gave up 2 bases, with 15 bases separating them. CDR1 and CDR2 (germline): LNHDA, SQIVND (reference sequence). This CDR3 is CASSKGRGEAYEQYF. For the CDR3, the DNA is TGTGCCAGTAGTAAGGGGCGGGGCGAAGCCTACGAGCAGTACTTC.

The table lists this clone with a few counts. The J gene is TRBJ2-7, the V gene TRBV3-1 (or the pseudogene TRBV3-2); D may be TRBD2 (5 bases). The CDR3 covers 14 residues. Germline V gives CDR1 LGHDT, CDR2 YNNKEL (reference sequence). V lost 5 bases and J lost 2, with 13 bases in between. In nucleotides, the CDR3 is TGTGCCAGCAGCACGGACGGAGGAACCTACGAGCAGTACTTC. Translated, it gives CASSTDGGTYEQYF.

Written as DNA, the CDR3 is TGTGCCAGCAGCTTAACGTTCGGGGGTAGCTCCTACGAGCAGTACTTC. Translation gives CASSLTFGGSSYEQYF. V and J are TRBV7-3 and TRBJ2-7; D might be TRBD2 (6 bases). Germline V lookup: CDR1 SGHTA, CDR2 FQGTGA. The CDR3 extends over 16 amino acids. V gave up 0 bases and J gave up 0 bases, with 12 bases separating them.

The chain is built from TRBV7-2 and TRBJ1-1; D is unclear. The CDR3 is made up of 14 amino acids. Trimming shortened V by 5 bases and J by 5 bases, and 15 bases separated the two germline ends. Germline V gives CDR1 SGHTA, CDR2 FQGNSA. The DNA for the CDR3 is TGTGCCAGCAGCCGTACAGAAGCTGGTACTGAAGCTTTCTTT. Its protein is CASSRTEAGTEAFF.

This clone was seen a single time. The genes are TRBV4-1 and TRBJ2-7, with 11 bases lining up with TRBD2. Germline V gene lookup returns CDR1 MGHRA and CDR2 YSYEKL. The CDR3 spans 17 residues. With 1 base clipped from V and 1 base from J, the junction kept 6 bases outside the gene matches. The CDR3 sequence is CASSQAPRTSGSYEQYF. In DNA form, the CDR3 reads TGCGCCAGCAGCCAAGCCCCTCGGACTAGCGGGTCCTACGAGCAGTACTTC.

This clone was seen a single time. This chain links TRBV6-5 with TRBJ2-3; TRBD2 matches at 11 bases. With 7 bases clipped from V and 1 base from J, the junction kept 4 bases outside the gene matches. The CDR3 is 15 residues long. Germline loops: CDR1 MNHEY, CDR2 SVGAGI. CDR3 bases: TGTGCCAGCACTCTACTAGCGGGGGGCACAGATACGCAGTATTTT. It translates to CASTLLAGGTDTQYF.

The rearrangement joins TRBV14 to TRBJ1-4; 7 bases match TRBD1. V trimming: 10 bases; J trimming: 2 bases; junction bases outside the gene matches: 4. Germline V gene sequence: CDR1 SGHDN, CDR2 FVKESK. The CDR3 is made up of 13 amino acids. The CDR3 nucleotides read TGTGCCATCGAGACAGGGACTAATGAAAAACTGTTTTTT. Amino acid sequence: CAIETGTNEKLFF.

This sequence joins TRBV6-5 and TRBJ1-6; a weak D match, TRBD1 (5 bases). Germline V gives CDR1 MNHEY, CDR2 SVGAGI. V lost 8 bases and J lost 5, with 16 bases in between. The CDR3 is 15 residues long. In nucleotides, the CDR3 is TGTGCCAGCCGATTCCAGGGCCCAAATAATTCACCCCTCCACTTT. This encodes CASRFQGPNNSPLHF.

The gene calls are TRBV27 and TRBJ1-6; a weak D match, TRBD1 (6 bases). Per the germline V gene, CDR1 is MNHEY and CDR2 is SMNVEV (reference sequence). V lost 5 bases, J lost 8 bases, and 16 bases lay in between. The CDR3 contains 15 residues. The CDR3 nucleotides are TGTGCCAGCAGTATCCCCAGCAGGGGAGATTCACCCCTCCACTTT. Its protein product is CASSIPSRGDSPLHF.

The chain uses TRBV10-2 and TRBJ1-2, with no clear D. Germline lookup yields CDR1 WSHSY and CDR2 SAAADI. The V end was cut by 0 bases, the J end by 7 bases, with 15 bases between. The CDR3 is made up of 15 amino acids. The CDR3 region is CASSESSSKRGGYTF. The CDR3 nucleotides read TGCGCCAGCAGTGAGTCGTCGTCTAAGCGCGGTGGCTACACCTTC.

CDR3 in DNA: TGTGCCAGCAGCTTAAGACAGCCGAACACTGAAGCTTTCTTT. It translates to CASSLRQPNTEAFF. This chain links TRBV7-9 with TRBJ1-1, with a possible D match to TRBD1 (5 bases). The CDR3 is 14 residues long. The V gene lost 2 bases and the J gene lost 1 base, with 8 bases spanning the gap. CDR1 and CDR2 (germline): SEHNR, FQNEAQ (reference sequence).

The CDR3 coding sequence is TGTGCCAGCAGCCAAGGCTCCACGAGCTCTGGAAACACCATATATTTT. This codes for CASSQGSTSSGNTIYF. This chain joins TRBV4-2 and TRBJ1-3; D is ambiguous. V was pared by 1 base and J by 0 bases, with 10 bases between. The CDR3 length is 16 residues. Germline V gene lookup returns CDR1 LGHNA and CDR2 YNFKEQ.

This clone was recorded once. V gene TRBV27 combines with J gene TRBJ1-1; D perhaps matches TRBD1 (5 bases). V lost 8 bases, J lost 3 bases, and 13 bases lay in between. Germline V lookup: CDR1 MNHEY, CDR2 SMNVEV (reference sequence). The CDR3 length is 13 residues. The CDR3: CASEGRGDTEAFF. The CDR3 bases are TGTGCCAGCGAAGGACGGGGGGACACTGAAGCTTTCTTT.

This sequence joins TRBV7-2 and TRBJ2-5; 8 bases line up with TRBD1. This CDR3 spans 15 amino acids. With V trimmed by 5 bases and J by 4 bases, 9 bases remained unmatched. Germline V gives CDR1 SGHTA, CDR2 FQGNSA. The CDR3 DNA is TGTGCCAGCAGCACCCGGACAGGGTGGGGAGAGACCCAGTACTTC. Translated, it gives CASSTRTGWGETQYF. Variable domain in full (rest from reference TRBV7-2 and TRBJ2-5): GAGVSQSPSNKVTEKGKDVELRCDPISGHTALYWYRQSLGQGLEFLIYFQGNSAPDKSGLPSDRFSAERTGGSVSTLTIQRTQQEDSAVYLCASSTRTGWGETQYFGPGTRLLVL.

CDR3: CASKSTRANTGELFF. The CDR3 DNA is TGTGCCAGCAAATCCACACGGGCGAACACCGGGGAGCTGTTTTTT. V usage is TRBV2 and J usage is TRBJ2-2, with D unresolved. The CDR3 has 15 residues. Between the trimmed V and J ends, which lost 7 bases and 0 bases, there was a span of 12 bases. From germline, CDR1 is SNHLY and CDR2 FYNNEI.

V gene TRBV9 combines with J gene TRBJ2-3; 10 nucleotides align to TRBD2. Per germline, CDR1 SGDLS and CDR2 YYNGEE. The CDR3 extends over 15 amino acids. With V trimmed by 3 bases and J by 2 bases, 3 bases remained unmatched. CDR3: CASSAGLAVTDTQYF. DNA for the CDR3: TGTGCCAGCAGCGCCGGACTAGCGGTCACAGATACGCAGTATTTT. Complete variable domain (other parts from reference TRBV9 and TRBJ2-3): DSGVTQTPKHLITATGQRVTLRCSPRSGDLSVYWYQQSLDQGLQFLIQYYNGEERAKGNILERFSAQQFPDLHSELNLSSLELGDSALYFCASSAGLAVTDTQYFGPGTRLTVL.

The chain joins TRBV10-1 to TRBJ1-3, with D hard to call. V was trimmed by 3 bases and J by 0 bases, leaving 3 bases between them. The CDR3 is made up of 13 amino acids. Germline assignment: CDR1 WNHNN and CDR2 SYGVQD (reference sequence). The CDR3 nucleotides are TGCGCCAGCAGTGATATCTCTGGAAACACCATATATTTT. Its protein is CASSDISGNTIYF.

The chain joins TRBV5-8 to TRBJ1-1; tentative D call: TRBD1 (5 bases). Germline-derived CDR1 and CDR2 are SGHTS and YDEGEE. The ends were cut back, 5 bases at V and 0 bases at J, with 17 bases in the middle. CDR3 length equals 16 residues. CDR3 DNA: TGTGCCAGCAGAACGACAGTAAACGTCATGAACACTGAAGCTTTCTTT. It encodes CASRTTVNVMNTEAFF. Together with reference TRBV5-8 and TRBJ1-1, the CDR3 gives the full variable domain: EAGVTQSPTHLIKTRGQQATLRCSPISGHTSVYWYQQALGLGLQFLLWYDEGEERNRGNFPPRFSGRQFPNYSSELNVNALELEDSALYLCASRTTVNVMNTEAFFGQGTRLTVV.

This chain links TRBV10-3 with TRBJ2-1, with 14 bases lining up with TRBD2. The CDR3 spans 16 residues. Germline V lookup: CDR1 ENHRY, CDR2 SYGVKD. V was clipped by 2 bases and J by 9 bases; unmatched bases: 6. The CDR3 loop reads CAISETRLAGGREQFF. CDR3 sequence (DNA): TGTGCCATCAGTGAGACCCGACTAGCGGGGGGGCGTGAGCAGTTCTTC.

The rearrangement joins TRBV6-5 to TRBJ1-6, with D tentatively TRBD1 (6 bases). This CDR3 has 15 amino acids. V was trimmed by 2 bases and J by 7 bases, leaving 12 bases between them. From germline, CDR1 is MNHEY and CDR2 SVGAGI. The CDR3 sequence: CASSYRLDSNSPLHF. The CDR3 DNA is TGTGCCAGCAGTTACCGACTGGACAGCAATTCACCCCTCCACTTT.

This clone was observed once. The V call is TRBV6-5, the J call TRBJ2-7; no reliable D call. There are 15 residues in the CDR3. Germline V gene data show CDR1 as MNHEY and CDR2 as SVGAGI. V was cut by 6 bases and J by 3 bases, with 18 bases left in between. CDR3 sequence: CASSPFGSPDYEQYF. The CDR3 nucleotides are TGTGCCAGCAGCCCCTTTGGCAGTCCCGACTACGAGCAGTACTTC.

CDR3 nucleotide sequence: TGCGCCAGCAGCGCTAGTTACGACAATGAGCAGTTCTTC. It translates to CASSASYDNEQFF. V is TRBV4-1 and J is TRBJ2-1; D remains unclear. CDR1 is MGHRA and CDR2 is YSYEKL in the germline V gene. The CDR3 runs to 13 residues. V was cut by 5 bases and J by 5 bases, with 10 bases left in between.

In its sample, this clone was seen once. The J gene is TRBJ2-5, the V gene TRBV5-1; 7 nucleotides agree with TRBD1. CDR1 and CDR2 (germline): SGHRS, YFSETQ. This CDR3 contains 14 residues. The V gene end was trimmed by 5 bases and the J gene end by 1 base; junction bases not matched to a gene: 5. The CDR3 here is CASSRGTAQETQYF. DNA of the CDR3: TGCGCCAGCAGTCGTGGGACAGCCCAAGAGACCCAGTACTTC.

The gene calls are TRBV3-1 (or the pseudogene TRBV3-2) and TRBJ1-6; D ambiguous. The CDR3 is 17 residues long. The germline V gene encodes CDR1 LGHDT and CDR2 YNNKEL (reference sequence). V shed 0 bases and J shed 7 bases, with 16 bases lying between them. Here the CDR3 reads CASSQDRVPLSNSPLHF. CDR3 sequence (DNA): TGTGCCAGCAGCCAAGATCGGGTCCCCCTCTCGAATTCACCCCTCCACTTT.

The J gene is TRBJ2-2, the V gene TRBV30, with D perhaps matching TRBD1 (6 bases). The ends were cut back, 0 bases at V and 0 bases at J, with 17 bases in the middle. Germline V gene sequence: CDR1 GTSNPN, CDR2 SVGIG (reference sequence). The CDR3 is made up of 18 amino acids. CDR3 DNA: TGTGCCTGGAGTGTACGAATGGTGGGACACCCGAACACCGGGGAGCTGTTTTTT. Its protein is CAWSVRMVGHPNTGELFF.